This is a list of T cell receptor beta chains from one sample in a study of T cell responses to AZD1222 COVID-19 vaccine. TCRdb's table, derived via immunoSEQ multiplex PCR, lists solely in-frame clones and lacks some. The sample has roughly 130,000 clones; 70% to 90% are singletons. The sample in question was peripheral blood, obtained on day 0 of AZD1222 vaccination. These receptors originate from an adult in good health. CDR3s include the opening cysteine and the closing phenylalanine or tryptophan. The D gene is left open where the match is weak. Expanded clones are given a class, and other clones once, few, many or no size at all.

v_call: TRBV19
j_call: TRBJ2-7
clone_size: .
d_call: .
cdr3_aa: CATKGGGESEQYF
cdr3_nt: TGTGCCACTAAGGGAGGAGGGGAATCCGAGCAGTACTTC

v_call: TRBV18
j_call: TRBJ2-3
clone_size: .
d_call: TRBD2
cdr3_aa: CASSPPGLAGGLDTQYF
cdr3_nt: TGTGCCAGCTCACCACCCGGACTAGCGGGGGGGTTAGATACGCAGTATTTT

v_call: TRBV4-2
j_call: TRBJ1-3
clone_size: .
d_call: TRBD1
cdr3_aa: CASSQEEGGQFGNTIYF
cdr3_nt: TGTGCCAGCAGCCAAGAGGAAGGGGGCCAGTTTGGAAACACCATATATTTT

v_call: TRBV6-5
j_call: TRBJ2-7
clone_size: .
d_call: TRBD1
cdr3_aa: CASLPGQGGYEQYF
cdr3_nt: TGTGCCAGCTTGCCTGGACAGGGGGGATACGAGCAGTACTTC

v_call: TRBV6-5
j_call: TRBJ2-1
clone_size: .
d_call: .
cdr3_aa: CASSYVTQRANEQFF
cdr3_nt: TGTGCCAGCAGTTACGTTACCCAACGGGCCAATGAGCAGTTCTTC

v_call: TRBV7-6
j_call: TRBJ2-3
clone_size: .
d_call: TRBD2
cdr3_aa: CASSPRLAGTADTQYF
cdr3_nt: TGTGCCAGCAGCCCCCGGCTAGCGGGGACCGCAGATACGCAGTATTTT

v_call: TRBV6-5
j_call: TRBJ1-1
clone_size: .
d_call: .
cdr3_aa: CASSYSTEITEAFF
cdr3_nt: TGTGCCAGCAGTTACTCGACAGAGATCACTGAAGCTTTCTTT

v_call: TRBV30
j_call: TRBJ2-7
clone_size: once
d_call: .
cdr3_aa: CAWSSRGWEQYF
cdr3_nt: TGTGCCTGGAGTTCCCGGGGGTGGGAGCAGTACTTC

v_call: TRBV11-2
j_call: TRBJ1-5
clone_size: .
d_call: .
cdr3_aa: CASSFRGYSNQPQHF
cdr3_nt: TGTGCCAGCAGCTTTCGGGGATATAGCAATCAGCCCCAGCATTTT

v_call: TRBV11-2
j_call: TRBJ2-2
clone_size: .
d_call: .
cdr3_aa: CASSLGQITTGELFF
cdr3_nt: TGTGCCAGCAGCTTAGGACAAATAACCACCGGGGAGCTGTTTTTT

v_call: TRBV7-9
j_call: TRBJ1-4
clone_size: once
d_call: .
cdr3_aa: CASSPKGLANEKLFF
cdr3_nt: TGTGCCAGCAGCCCGAAGGGGCTGGCTAATGAAAAACTGTTTTTT

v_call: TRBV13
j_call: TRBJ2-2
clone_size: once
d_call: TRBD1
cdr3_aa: CASSPNRQGPNTGELFF
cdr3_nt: TGTGCCAGCAGCCCTAACCGACAGGGGCCCAACACCGGGGAGCTGTTTTTT

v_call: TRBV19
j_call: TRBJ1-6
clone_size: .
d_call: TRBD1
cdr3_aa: CASSQGDNFNSPLHF
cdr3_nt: TGTGCCAGTAGTCAGGGGGACAATTTTAATTCACCCCTCCACTTT

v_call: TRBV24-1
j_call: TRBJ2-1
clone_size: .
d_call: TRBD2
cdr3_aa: CATSVAGGIYNEQFF
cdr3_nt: TGTGCCACCAGTGTAGCGGGGGGCATCTACAATGAGCAGTTCTTC

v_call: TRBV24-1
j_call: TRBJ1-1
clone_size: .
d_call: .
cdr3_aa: CATLSKAFF
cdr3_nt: TGTGCCACCTTGTCGAAAGCTTTCTTT

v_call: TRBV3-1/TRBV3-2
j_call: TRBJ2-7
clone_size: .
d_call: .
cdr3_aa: CASSQESPADEQYF
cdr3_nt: TGTGCCAGCAGCCAAGAGAGCCCAGCAGACGAGCAGTACTTC

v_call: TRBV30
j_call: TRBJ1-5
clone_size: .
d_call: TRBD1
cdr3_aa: CAWSPGQGGRSQPQHF
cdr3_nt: TGTGCCTGGAGTCCGGGACAGGGCGGCCGAAGTCAGCCCCAGCATTTT

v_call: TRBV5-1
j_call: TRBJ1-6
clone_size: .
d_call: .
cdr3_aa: CASSLGQAYLNSPLHF
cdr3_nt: TGCGCCAGCAGCTTGGGTCAGGCATATCTTAATTCACCCCTCCACTTT

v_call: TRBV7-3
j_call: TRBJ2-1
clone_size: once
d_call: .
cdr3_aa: CASSFDRSSYNEQFF
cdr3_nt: TGTGCCAGCAGCTTCGACAGGAGCTCCTACAATGAGCAGTTCTTC

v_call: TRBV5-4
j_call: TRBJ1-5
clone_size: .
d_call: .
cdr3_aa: CASSLESRGNQPQHF
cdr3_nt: TGTGCCAGCAGCTTGGAATCCCGGGGCAATCAGCCCCAGCATTTT

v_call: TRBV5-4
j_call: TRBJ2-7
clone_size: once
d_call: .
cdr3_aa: CASSFAGQPEGNF
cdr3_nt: TGTGCCAGCAGCTTCGCCGGACAGCCGGAGGGTAACTTC

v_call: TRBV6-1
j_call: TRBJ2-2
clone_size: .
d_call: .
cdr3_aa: CASSTQGSNTGELFF
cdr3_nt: TGTGCCAGCAGTACACAGGGATCGAACACCGGGGAGCTGTTTTTT

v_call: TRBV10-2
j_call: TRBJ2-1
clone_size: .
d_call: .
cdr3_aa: CASSESRGPYNEQFF
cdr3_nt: TGCGCCAGCAGTGAGTCGAGAGGACCGTACAATGAGCAGTTCTTC

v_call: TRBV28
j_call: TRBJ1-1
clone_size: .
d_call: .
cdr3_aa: CASFVNTEAFF
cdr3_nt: TGTGCCAGCTTCGTGAACACTGAAGCTTTCTTT

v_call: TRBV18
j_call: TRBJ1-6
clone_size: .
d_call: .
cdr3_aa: CASSPGGVEYNSPLHF
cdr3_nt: TGTGCCAGCTCACCAGGGGGGGTGGAATATAATTCACCCCTCCACTTT

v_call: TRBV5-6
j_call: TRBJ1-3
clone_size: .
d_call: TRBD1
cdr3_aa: CASSPGGISSGNTIYF
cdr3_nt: TGTGCCAGCAGCCCAGGGGGGATCAGCTCTGGAAACACCATATATTTT

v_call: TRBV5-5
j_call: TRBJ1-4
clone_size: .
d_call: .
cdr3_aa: CASSPHVRDGPRFEKLFF
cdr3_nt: TGTGCCAGCAGCCCGCATGTAAGGGACGGACCCCGTTTTGAAAAACTGTTTTTT

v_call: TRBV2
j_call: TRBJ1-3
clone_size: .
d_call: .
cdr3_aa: CASTRQSSGNTIYF
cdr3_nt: TGTGCCAGCACTAGGCAGAGCTCTGGAAACACCATATATTTT

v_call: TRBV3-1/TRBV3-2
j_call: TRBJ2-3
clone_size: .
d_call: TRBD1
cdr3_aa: CASKTGGETDTQYF
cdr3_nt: TGTGCCAGCAAGACAGGGGGGGAGACAGATACGCAGTATTTT

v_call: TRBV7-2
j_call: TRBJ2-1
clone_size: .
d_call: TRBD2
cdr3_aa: CASLGLAGGVSYNEQFF
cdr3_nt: TGTGCCAGTCTTGGACTAGCGGGGGGGGTATCCTACAATGAGCAGTTCTTC

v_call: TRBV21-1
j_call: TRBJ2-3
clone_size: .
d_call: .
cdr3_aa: CASSKLTGGGTDTQYF
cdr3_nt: TGTGCCAGCAGCAAGTTAACGGGGGGGGGCACAGATACGCAGTATTTT

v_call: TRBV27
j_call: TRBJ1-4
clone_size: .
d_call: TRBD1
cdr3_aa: CASRDQGAREKLFF
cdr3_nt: TGTGCCAGCAGGGACCAGGGGGCCCGGGAAAAACTGTTTTTT

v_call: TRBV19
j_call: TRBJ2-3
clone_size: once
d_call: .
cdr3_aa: CAITRVAGADTQYF
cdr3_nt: TGTGCCATTACAAGGGTGGCAGGGGCAGATACGCAGTATTTT

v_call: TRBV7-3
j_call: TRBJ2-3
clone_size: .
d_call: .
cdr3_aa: CASSPLGGIMDTQYF
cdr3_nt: TGTGCCAGCAGCCCCCTCGGGGGCATTATGGATACGCAGTATTTT

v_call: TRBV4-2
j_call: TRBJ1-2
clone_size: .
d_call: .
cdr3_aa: CASSRGRKESYTF
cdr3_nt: TGTGCCAGCAGCCGGGGACGGAAGGAGAGCTACACCTTC

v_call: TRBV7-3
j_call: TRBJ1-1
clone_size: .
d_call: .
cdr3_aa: CASSLGGALSTEAFF
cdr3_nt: TGTGCCAGCAGCTTAGGGGGGGCATTGAGCACTGAAGCTTTCTTT

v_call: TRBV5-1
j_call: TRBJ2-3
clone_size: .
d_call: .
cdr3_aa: CASSLASTVGDTQYF
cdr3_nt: TGCGCCAGCAGCTTGGCTTCGACAGTGGGGGATACGCAGTATTTT

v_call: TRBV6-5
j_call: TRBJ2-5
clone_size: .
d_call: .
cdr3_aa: CASSYSGVQETQYF
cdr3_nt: TGTGCCAGCAGTTACTCGGGGGTTCAAGAGACCCAGTACTTC

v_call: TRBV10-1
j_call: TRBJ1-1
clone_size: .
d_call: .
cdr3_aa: CASSESGQGVGNTEAFF
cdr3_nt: TGCGCCAGCAGTGAGTCCGGCCAGGGAGTGGGGAACACTGAAGCTTTCTTT

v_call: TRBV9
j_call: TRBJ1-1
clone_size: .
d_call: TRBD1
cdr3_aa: CASSTLTGGTEAFF
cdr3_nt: TGTGCCAGCAGCACCTTGACAGGGGGCACTGAAGCTTTCTTT

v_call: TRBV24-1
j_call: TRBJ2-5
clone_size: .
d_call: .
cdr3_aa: CATSDHGSGETQYF
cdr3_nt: TGTGCCACCAGTGATCACGGGAGCGGAGAGACCCAGTACTTC

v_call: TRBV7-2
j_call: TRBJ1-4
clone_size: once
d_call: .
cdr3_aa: CASSPMGLGEKLFF
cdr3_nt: TGTGCCAGCAGCCCTATGGGGTTGGGTGAAAAACTGTTTTTT

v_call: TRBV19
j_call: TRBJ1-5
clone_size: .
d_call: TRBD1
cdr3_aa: CASNRIQGYSNQPQHF
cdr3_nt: TGTGCCAGTAATCGTATACAGGGGTATAGCAATCAGCCCCAGCATTTT

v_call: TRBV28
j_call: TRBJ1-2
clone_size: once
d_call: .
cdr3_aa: CASSNRAYYGYTF
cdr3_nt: TGTGCCAGCAGTAACAGGGCCTACTATGGCTACACCTTC

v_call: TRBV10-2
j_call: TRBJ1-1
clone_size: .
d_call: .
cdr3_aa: CASSWETMNTEAFF
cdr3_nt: TGCGCCAGCAGTTGGGAGACCATGAACACTGAAGCTTTCTTT

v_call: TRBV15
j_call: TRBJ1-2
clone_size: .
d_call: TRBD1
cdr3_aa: CATSPAGQGMGYTF
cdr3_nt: TGTGCCACCAGCCCCGCGGGACAGGGGATGGGCTACACCTTC

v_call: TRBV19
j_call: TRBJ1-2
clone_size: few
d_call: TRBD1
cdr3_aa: CASSIDRDGYTF
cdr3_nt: TGTGCCAGTAGTATCGACAGGGATGGCTACACCTTC

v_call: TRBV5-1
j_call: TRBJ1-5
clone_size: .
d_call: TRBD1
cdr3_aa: CASSPGQGNQPQHF
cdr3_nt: TGCGCCAGCAGCCCCGGACAGGGCAATCAGCCCCAGCATTTT